The rows below give T cell receptor beta chains drawn from one sample of a study of vaccination and CD4 T cells after COVID-19. TCRdb analysed the PCR reads with MiXCR anew, one entry per CDR3 protein. The sample holds 7,000 to 8,500 distinct CDR3 sequences, 60% seen once. Their recognized antigens are unknown. Sequenced input: CD4+ T cells from blood, cultured in vitro. The receptor source for this set is a human donor who had recovered from COVID-19. Each CDR3 is given with its conserved first and last residue. The order of the fields is J gene, V gene, D gene, clone size, CDR3 protein, CDR3 DNA. D genes are given only for firm matches. Only part of the rows carry a size: once, few, many, or a class if the clone is expanded.

j_call: TRBJ2-3; v_call: TRBV19; d_call: TRBD2; clone_size: -; cdr3_aa: CASSGLAGGWNTQYF; cdr3_nt: TGTGCCAGTAGCGGACTAGCGGGTGGGTGGAATACGCAGTATTTT
j_call: TRBJ1-2; v_call: TRBV4-1; d_call: TRBD1; clone_size: -; cdr3_aa: CASSLRGAGGEFGYTF; cdr3_nt: TGCGCCAGCAGCCTACGCGGGGCAGGGGGCGAGTTTGGCTACACCTTC
j_call: TRBJ2-5; v_call: TRBV2; d_call: -; clone_size: -; cdr3_aa: CASSELFPQETQYF; cdr3_nt: TGTGCCAGCAGTGAGCTGTTCCCCCAAGAGACCCAGTACTTC
j_call: TRBJ2-3; v_call: TRBV12-3/TRBV12-4; d_call: -; clone_size: few; cdr3_aa: CASSSRTGTDTQYF; cdr3_nt: TGTGCCAGCAGTTCCCGGACTGGCACAGATACGCAGTATTTT
j_call: TRBJ1-2; v_call: TRBV11-2; d_call: -; clone_size: -; cdr3_aa: CASSLAGQGTMANYGYTF; cdr3_nt: TGTGCCAGCAGCTTAGCGGGGCAGGGAACGATGGCTAACTATGGCTACACCTTC
j_call: TRBJ1-3; v_call: TRBV15; d_call: -; clone_size: -; cdr3_aa: CATSFGTSGNTIYF; cdr3_nt: TGTGCCACCAGCTTCGGGACATCTGGAAACACCATATATTTT
j_call: TRBJ1-5; v_call: TRBV15; d_call: TRBD1; clone_size: medium-sized; cdr3_aa: CATSRAGQDYQPQHF; cdr3_nt: TGTGCCACCAGCAGAGCTGGACAGGACTATCAGCCCCAGCATTTT
j_call: TRBJ2-3; v_call: TRBV20-1; d_call: -; clone_size: -; cdr3_aa: CSAISRLARTDTQYF; cdr3_nt: TGCAGTGCTATTAGCCGGTTGGCGCGCACAGATACGCAGTATTTT
j_call: TRBJ2-5; v_call: TRBV20-1; d_call: -; clone_size: -; cdr3_aa: CSAASPSETQYF; cdr3_nt: TGCAGTGCAGCCTCCCCTTCGGAGACCCAGTACTTC
j_call: TRBJ1-1; v_call: TRBV7-3; d_call: -; clone_size: -; cdr3_aa: CASSLKVDTEAFF; cdr3_nt: TGTGCCAGCAGCTTAAAGGTGGACACTGAAGCTTTCTTT
j_call: TRBJ2-1; v_call: TRBV20-1; d_call: -; clone_size: -; cdr3_aa: CSARDFKVGNEQFF; cdr3_nt: TGCAGTGCTAGAGATTTTAAAGTTGGGAATGAGCAGTTCTTC
j_call: TRBJ1-1; v_call: TRBV20-1; d_call: -; clone_size: -; cdr3_aa: CSANLGSLGTEAFF; cdr3_nt: TGCAGTGCTAACTTAGGGAGCCTAGGGACTGAAGCTTTCTTT
j_call: TRBJ1-2; v_call: TRBV5-4; d_call: -; clone_size: -; cdr3_aa: CASSLQNPYGYTF; cdr3_nt: TGTGCCAGCAGCTTGCAGAACCCGTATGGCTACACCTTC
j_call: TRBJ1-2; v_call: TRBV18; d_call: -; clone_size: few; cdr3_aa: CASSPQGSDYGYTF; cdr3_nt: TGTGCCAGCTCACCACAGGGATCGGACTATGGCTACACCTTC
j_call: TRBJ2-2; v_call: TRBV7-8; d_call: -; clone_size: -; cdr3_aa: CASSLLVVQTNTGELFF; cdr3_nt: TGTGCCAGCAGCTTATTGGTAGTCCAAACGAACACCGGGGAGCTGTTTTTT
j_call: TRBJ2-7; v_call: TRBV2; d_call: TRBD2; clone_size: -; cdr3_aa: CASSPTSGRMYEQYF; cdr3_nt: TGTGCCAGCAGTCCCACTAGCGGGAGGATGTACGAGCAGTACTTC
j_call: TRBJ1-2; v_call: TRBV10-3; d_call: -; clone_size: -; cdr3_aa: CAISIRDRYGYTF; cdr3_nt: TGTGCCATCAGTATAAGAGACAGATATGGCTACACCTTC
j_call: TRBJ2-5; v_call: TRBV7-8; d_call: -; clone_size: -; cdr3_aa: CASSSRETGETQYF; cdr3_nt: TGTGCCAGCAGCTCACGAGAAACGGGGGAGACCCAGTACTTC
j_call: TRBJ1-1; v_call: TRBV6-5; d_call: -; clone_size: few; cdr3_aa: CASSYVEGGMNTEAFF; cdr3_nt: TGTGCCAGCAGTTACGTGGAGGGGGGCATGAACACTGAAGCTTTCTTT
j_call: TRBJ2-7; v_call: TRBV7-2; d_call: -; clone_size: few; cdr3_aa: CASSRQGSGVYEQYF; cdr3_nt: TGTGCCAGCAGCCGTCAGGGGAGCGGGGTCTACGAGCAGTACTTC
j_call: TRBJ2-5; v_call: TRBV27; d_call: TRBD2; clone_size: -; cdr3_aa: CASSPWTSWEETQYF; cdr3_nt: TGTGCCAGCAGTCCATGGACTAGCTGGGAAGAGACCCAGTACTTC
j_call: TRBJ2-5; v_call: TRBV20-1; d_call: -; clone_size: few; cdr3_aa: CSARVAERKRETQYF; cdr3_nt: TGCAGTGCTAGAGTTGCAGAGCGGAAGCGGGAGACCCAGTACTTC
j_call: TRBJ2-1; v_call: TRBV7-2; d_call: -; clone_size: -; cdr3_aa: CASSYPGHGNEQFF; cdr3_nt: TGTGCCAGCAGCTATCCGGGACACGGCAATGAGCAGTTCTTC
j_call: TRBJ2-1; v_call: TRBV4-2; d_call: TRBD2; clone_size: -; cdr3_aa: CASSQDLTSGNNEQFF; cdr3_nt: TGTGCCAGCAGCCAAGATCTGACTAGCGGCAACAATGAGCAGTTCTTC